A single sample is the source of the 22 T cell receptor beta chains below, sequenced in a study of T cells in Graves' hyperthyroidism and ophthalmopathy. TCR beta CDR3 sequences were amplified from RNA transcripts. An initial round of RT-PCR targeting the TCR CDR3 relied on the HTBI primer set. TCRdb re-called the multiplex PCR reads with MiXCR, one entry per CDR3 protein. Among hundreds of thousands of distinct CDR3 sequences listed, 14% were seen once. Sequencing input: blood. The receptor source for this set is a woman aged 45-65 years with Graves' ophthalmopathy.

This clonotype was seen only a few times. The chain links TRBV28 to TRBJ1-4; D gene uncertain. The CDR3 runs 12 residues. The V end was cut by 6 bases, the J end by 10 bases, with 12 bases between. Germline-derived CDR1 and CDR2 are MDHEN and SYDVKM. Written as DNA, the CDR3 is TGTGCCAGCAGGGATACCGGAGGAAAACTGTTTTTT. Amino acid sequence: CASRDTGGKLFF.

At least ten counts were recorded for this clonotype. J is TRBJ1-1 and V is TRBV2; D call uncertain. CDR1 and CDR2 (germline): SNHLY, FYNNEI. Trimming left V 8 bases short and J 1 base short, with 14 bases between. The CDR3 is made up of 14 amino acids. This CDR3 is CASLQTLQNTEAFF. CDR3 in DNA: TGTGCCAGCTTGCAGACACTTCAGAACACTGAAGCTTTCTTT.

V gene TRBV6-1 combines with J gene TRBJ2-5; D call uncertain. Germline V gene lookup returns CDR1 MNHNS and CDR2 SASEGT. V lost 10 bases and J lost 1, with 19 bases in between. This CDR3 is 15 amino acids long. CDR3 residues: CATRAPVWGQETQYF. As DNA, the CDR3 is TGTGCCACCCGGGCCCCCGTATGGGGCCAAGAGACCCAGTACTTC.

At least ten counts were recorded for this clonotype. The genes are TRBV28 and TRBJ2-3; maybe TRBD1 (6 bases). Trimming pared 10 bases from V and 2 bases from J, leaving 10 bases between. Per the germline V gene, CDR1 is MDHEN and CDR2 is SYDVKM. The CDR3 runs 12 residues. The CDR3 reads CATTGYTDTQYF. CDR3 nucleotide sequence: TGTGCCACCACAGGGTACACAGATACGCAGTATTTT.

This clonotype was detected ten times or more. V and J are TRBV27 and TRBJ2-7; possible D gene TRBD1, 6 bases. Germline V gene lookup returns CDR1 MNHEY and CDR2 SMNVEV (reference sequence). The CDR3 extends over 13 amino acids. V gave up 8 bases and J gave up 4 bases, with 15 bases separating them. The CDR3 DNA sequence: TGTGCCAGCGGCCAAGGGACAATTTACGAGCAGTACTTC. Protein: CASGQGTIYEQYF.

This clonotype was counted many times. V and J are TRBV11-1 and TRBJ2-7, with 7 bases identical to TRBD2. From germline, CDR1 is SGHAT and CDR2 FQDESV (reference sequence). The CDR3 is made up of 14 amino acids. V shed 5 bases, J shed 4 bases, and the junction held 8 bases outside the gene matches. The CDR3 DNA follows: TGTGCCAGCAGCGCAACAACCGGGGGGTACGAGCAGTACTTC. Its translation is CASSATTGGYEQYF.

This clonotype appeared many times. The rearrangement links TRBV7-8 to TRBJ2-2; the match to TRBD2 covers 9 bases. Germline loops: CDR1 SGHVS, CDR2 FQNEAQ. The ends lost 6 bases at V and 6 bases at J; junction bases unmatched: 11. The CDR3 runs to 16 residues. The CDR3 DNA reads TGTGCCAGCAGAGTCAGCGTTGCGGGAGGGGCCGGGGAGCTGTTTTTT. It translates to CASRVSVAGGAGELFF.

Many counts were recorded for this clonotype. The rearrangement links TRBV3-1 to TRBJ2-7, with no clear D. Trimming stripped 5 bases from V and 3 bases from J, with 11 bases between. CDR3 length: 13 residues. Germline lookup yields CDR1 LGHDT and CDR2 YNNKEL (reference sequence). CDR3 DNA sequence: TGTGCCAGCAGCATAGGACCGGACTACGAGCAGTACTTC. Translating gives CASSIGPDYEQYF.

The genes are TRBV5-1 and TRBJ2-2; D remains unclear. The CDR3 runs to 14 residues. Trimming took off 0 bases at V and 6 bases at J, with 9 bases between the two ends. The germline V gene has CDR1 SGHRS and CDR2 YFSETQ. The CDR3 DNA follows: TGCGCCAGCAGCTTGGAAGGGATCCCCGGGGAGCTGTTTTTT. This gives the protein CASSLEGIPGELFF.

This clonotype was seen repeatedly, ten times or more. This chain joins TRBV18 and TRBJ1-2; 10 bases align to TRBD1. In germline, CDR1 is KGHSH, CDR2 LQKENI. The ends lost 3 bases at V and 3 bases at J; junction bases unmatched: 4. The length of the CDR3 is 15 residues. The CDR3 nucleotides read TGTGCCAGCTCACCGGCGACAGGGGGCTACTATGGCTACACCTTC. Residues: CASSPATGGYYGYTF. The variable domain in full, with the rest retrieved from reference TRBV18 and TRBJ1-2, is NAGVMQNPRHLVRRRGQEARLRCSPMKGHSHVYWYRQLPEEGLKFMVYLQKENIIDESGMPKERFSAEFPKEGPSILRIQQVVRGDSAAYFCASSPATGGYYGYTFGSGTRLTVV.

This clonotype was observed a handful of times. This sequence joins TRBV5-6 and TRBJ1-5; TRBD1 aligns across 8 bases. The ends lost 1 base at V and 4 bases at J; junction bases unmatched: 7. CDR1 is SGHDT and CDR2 is YYEEEE in the germline V gene. CDR3 length: 16 residues. The CDR3 bases are TGTGCCAGCAGCTTGAGTCCCAGGGGGCGGAATCAGCCCCAGCATTTT. It specifies CASSLSPRGRNQPQHF.

This clonotype was seen repeatedly, ten times or more. In DNA form, the CDR3 reads TGTGCCAGCAGACCCCAGCGGGAGGATACGCAGTATTTT. Protein product: CASRPQREDTQYF. This chain links TRBV28 with TRBJ2-3; 8 nucleotides align to TRBD2. Germline lookup yields CDR1 MDHEN and CDR2 SYDVKM. The CDR3 runs 13 residues. The V and J ends lost 6 bases and 6 bases, in that order; junction bases with no gene match: 5. The variable domain in full, completed from reference TRBV28 and TRBJ2-3, reads DVKVTQSSRYLVKRTGEKVFLECVQDMDHENMFWYRQDPGLGLRLIYFSYDVKMKEKGDIPEGYSVSREKKERFSLILESASTNQTSMYLCASRPQREDTQYFGPGTRLTVL.

This clonotype was detected a few times. V and J are TRBV12-3 or TRBV12-4 and TRBJ1-1, with D possibly TRBD1 on 6 matching bases. Deletions cut 2 bases from V and 8 bases from J, with 12 bases between. This CDR3 contains 13 residues. The CDR3 protein is CASSLRGRGEAFF. CDR3 DNA: TGTGCCAGCAGTTTACGGGGGCGGGGGGAAGCTTTCTTT.

This clonotype was found many times. V gene TRBV28 combines with J gene TRBJ1-1; D may be TRBD1 (5 bases). CDR1 MDHEN and CDR2 SYDVKM come from the germline V gene. Trimming took 3 bases from V and 3 from J, leaving 11 bases between them. The CDR3 spans 14 residues. The CDR3 reads CASSFAGRDTEAFF. The CDR3 DNA reads TGTGCCAGCAGTTTTGCAGGGAGGGACACTGAAGCTTTCTTT.

The chain recombines TRBV5-1 with TRBJ2-5; possibly TRBD2 for D (6 bases). CDR1 and CDR2 from the germline V gene are SGHRS and YFSETQ. The CDR3 runs to 16 residues. The V and J ends lost 4 bases and 0 bases respectively, with 16 bases between them. CDR3 residues: CASSGVAEPDQETQYF. The CDR3 DNA is TGCGCCAGCAGCGGTGTAGCGGAACCGGACCAAGAGACCCAGTACTTC.

This clonotype was observed a handful of times. A much bigger clone sits one base away, suggesting this may be a read error. The chain carries TRBV5-1 and TRBJ2-7; tentative D call: TRBD2 (6 bases). V was shortened by 1 base and J by 3 bases, with 11 bases between the two germline ends. Germline CDR1 is SGHRS and CDR2 is YFSETQ. CDR3 length equals 14 residues. Here the CDR3 DNA reads TGCGCCAGCAGCTTGTCGGGGGTCAACTACGAGCAGTACTTC. It specifies CASSLSGVNYEQYF.

This clonotype was observed at least ten times. The chain has TRBV6-1 and TRBJ2-1; 7 bases map to TRBD1. CDR1 is MNHNS, CDR2 SASEGT, per germline. V lost 2 bases, J lost 8 bases, and 9 bases stayed unmatched. CDR3 length: 15 amino acids. This CDR3 is CASSESPGQRDEQFF. The CDR3, as DNA: TGTGCCAGCAGTGAATCGCCGGGACAGAGAGATGAGCAGTTCTTC.

The rearrangement links TRBV29-1 to TRBJ1-1, with 9 bases that match TRBD1. The trim removed 4 bases at V and 2 bases at J, leaving 8 bases unmatched. The germline gives CDR1 SQVTM, CDR2 ANQGSEA. CDR3 length: 15 amino acids. CDR3 amino acids: CSVVGTGPSNTEAFF. The CDR3, as DNA: TGCAGCGTTGTGGGGACAGGGCCGAGTAACACTGAAGCTTTCTTT.

In its sample, this clonotype was seen many times. CDR3 bases: TGTGCCAGCAGCTCTAGCCTCTATGGGACTAGCGGGAGTGGATCCTACAATGAGCAGTTCTTC. Translated: CASSSSLYGTSGSGSYNEQFF. The chain employs TRBV11-2 and TRBJ2-1, with 14 bases fitting TRBD2. The junction had 15 bases not matched to a gene; V was cut back by 4 bases and J by 1 base. Germline V gene lookup returns CDR1 SGHAT and CDR2 FQNNGV. The CDR3 has 21 amino acids.

In its sample, this clonotype was seen many times. The chain recombines TRBV7-6 with TRBJ1-1, with TRBD1 identical over 8 bases. This CDR3 region has 16 residues. Germline V lookup: CDR1 SGHVS, CDR2 FNYEAQ. The trim removed 5 bases at V and 4 bases at J, leaving 12 bases unmatched. The CDR3, as DNA: TGTGCCAGCAGCATAAAACAGGGGGAGGCTGGCACTGAAGCTTTCTTT. It translates to CASSIKQGEAGTEAFF. The full variable domain, in which reference TRBV7-6 and TRBJ1-1 provide the parts outside the CDR3, is GAGVSQSPRYKVTKRGQDVALRCDPISGHVSLYWYRQALGQGPEFLTYFNYEAQQDKSGLPNDRFSAERPEGSISTLTIQRTEQRDSAMYRCASSIKQGEAGTEAFFGQGTRLTVV.

This clonotype was seen at least ten times. The chain has TRBV7-9 and TRBJ2-1, with 9 bases matching TRBD2. With V trimmed by 11 bases and J by 0 bases, 11 bases remained unmatched. CDR1 is SEHNR and CDR2 is FQNEAQ in the germline V gene (reference sequence). The CDR3 spans 16 residues. CDR3 region: CALRATREGSYNEQFF. DNA for the CDR3: TGTGCCCTCAGGGCCACGCGGGAGGGCTCCTACAATGAGCAGTTCTTC. The entire variable domain, with the rest obtained from reference TRBV7-9 and TRBJ2-1, is as follows: DTGVSQNPRHKITKRGQNVTFRCDPISEHNRLYWYRQTLGQGPEFLTYFQNEAQLEKSRLLSDRFSAERPKGSFSTLEIQRTEQGDSAMYLCALRATREGSYNEQFFGPGTRLTVL.

This clonotype was recorded at least ten times. V usage is TRBV28 and J usage is TRBJ2-7, with D perhaps matching TRBD1 (6 bases). Germline V gene sequence: CDR1 MDHEN, CDR2 SYDVKM. The V gene lost 3 bases and the J gene lost 0 bases, with 24 bases spanning the gap. This CDR3 is built from 19 residues. CDR3 sequence (DNA): TGTGCCAGCAGTTTCCGACCGGGGTGGGGGCCCGAGAGCTCCTACGAGCAGTACTTC. It codes for CASSFRPGWGPESSYEQYF.